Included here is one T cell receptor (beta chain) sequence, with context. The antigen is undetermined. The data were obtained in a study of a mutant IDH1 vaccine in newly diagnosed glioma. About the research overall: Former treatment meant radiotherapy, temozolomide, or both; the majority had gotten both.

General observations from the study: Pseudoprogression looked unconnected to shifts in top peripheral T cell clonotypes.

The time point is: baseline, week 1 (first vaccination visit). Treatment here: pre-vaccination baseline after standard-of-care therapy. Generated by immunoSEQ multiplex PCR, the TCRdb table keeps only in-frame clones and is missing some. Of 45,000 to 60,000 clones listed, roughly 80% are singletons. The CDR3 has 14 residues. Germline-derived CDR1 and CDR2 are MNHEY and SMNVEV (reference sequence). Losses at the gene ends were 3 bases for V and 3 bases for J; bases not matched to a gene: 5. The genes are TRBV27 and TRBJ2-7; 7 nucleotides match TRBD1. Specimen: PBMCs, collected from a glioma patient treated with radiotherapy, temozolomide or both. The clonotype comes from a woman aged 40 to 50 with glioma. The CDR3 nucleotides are TGTGCCAGCAGTTTCCTCAGGGGGAACTACGAGCAGTACTTC. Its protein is CASSFLRGNYEQYF.